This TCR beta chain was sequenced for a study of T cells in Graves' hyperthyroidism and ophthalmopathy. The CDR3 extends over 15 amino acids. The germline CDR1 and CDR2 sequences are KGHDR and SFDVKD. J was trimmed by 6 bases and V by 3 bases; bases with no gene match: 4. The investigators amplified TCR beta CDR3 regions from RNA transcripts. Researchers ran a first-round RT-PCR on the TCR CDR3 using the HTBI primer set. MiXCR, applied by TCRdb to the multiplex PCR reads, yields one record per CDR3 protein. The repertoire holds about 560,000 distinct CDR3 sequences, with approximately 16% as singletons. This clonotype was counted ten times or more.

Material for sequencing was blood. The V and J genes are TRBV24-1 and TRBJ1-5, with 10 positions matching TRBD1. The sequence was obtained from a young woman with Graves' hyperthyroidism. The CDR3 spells CATSDPGQGTQPQHF. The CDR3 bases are TGTGCCACCAGTGATCCGGGACAGGGGACTCAGCCCCAGCATTTT.